The 9 T cell receptor beta chains given below trace back to one sample, sequenced in a study of T-cell reconstitution after alpha-beta-depleted transplantation in children. Unique molecular identifiers were incorporated into the prepared TCRbeta library. TCRdb analysed the PCR reads with MiXCR anew, one entry per CDR3 protein. Of about 610,000 distinct CDR3 sequences in the sample, roughly a tenth are singletons; the top ten hold less than 5%. Source: PBMCs from the stem cell graft donor, taken from the stem cell graft. All receptors derive from a human donor who donated a stem cell graft to a child with acute myeloid leukemia.

This clonotype was observed a handful of times. This chain links TRBV20-1 with TRBJ2-5, with TRBD2 as a possible D gene (6 bases). The germline gives CDR1 DFQATT, CDR2 SNEGSKA (reference sequence). The CDR3 totals 13 residues. V shed 3 bases and J shed 5 bases, with 13 bases lying between them. This CDR3 reads CSASSGVWETQYF. CDR3 DNA: TGCAGTGCTAGTTCGGGGGTTTGGGAGACCCAGTACTTC.

This clonotype appeared a single time. An end of the junction does not agree with germline; a read error may underlie this. J is TRBJ1-5 and V is TRBV7-2, with TRBD1 matching 7 bases. The germline gives CDR1 SGHTA, CDR2 FQGNSA. The CDR3 consists of 15 residues. CDR3 protein: CASSLAPQGNQPRHF. In nucleotides, the CDR3 is TGTGCCAGCAGCTTAGCCCCACAGGGGAATCAGCCCCGGCATTTT.

The J gene is TRBJ2-7, the V gene TRBV3-1, with no clear D. The germline gives CDR1 LGHDT, CDR2 YNNKEL (reference sequence). This CDR3 is built from 13 residues. V was pared by 2 bases and J by 6 bases, with 11 bases between. CDR3 bases: TGTGCCAGCAGCCAACGGGCCTTCTCCGAGCAGTACTTC. It translates to CASSQRAFSEQYF.

This chain links TRBV6-1 with TRBJ2-7; TRBD2 might be the D (6 bases). This CDR3 region has 15 residues. Germline V gene sequence: CDR1 MNHNS, CDR2 SASEGT. The V end was cut by 4 bases, the J end by 3 bases, with 16 bases between. This CDR3 reads CASSAPTLGGYEQYF. The CDR3 DNA sequence: TGTGCCAGCAGTGCCCCGACTCTGGGGGGCTACGAGCAGTACTTC.

This clonotype was observed a few times. The chain uses TRBV10-3 and TRBJ1-2; TRBD1 is a possible D gene (5 bases). V was trimmed by 3 bases and J by 0 bases, leaving 8 bases between them. Germline V lookup: CDR1 ENHRY, CDR2 SYGVKD. The CDR3 loop spans 14 amino acids. The CDR3 nucleotides are TGTGCCATCAGTGAAGGCAGGGCTAACTATGGCTACACCTTC. Amino acid sequence: CAISEGRANYGYTF.

V usage is TRBV7-9 and J usage is TRBJ2-3; TRBD2 matches at 12 bases. Germline trimming cut 5 bases from V and 6 bases from J; bases unmatched to any gene: 12. Germline assignment: CDR1 SEHNR and CDR2 FQNEAQ (reference sequence). The CDR3 is 17 amino acids. The CDR3 DNA reads as TGTGCCAGCAGCCCGAAAGGACTAGCGGGACCGGAGGATACGCAGTATTTT. This translates into CASSPKGLAGPEDTQYF.

This clonotype showed up many times. V usage is TRBV12-3 or TRBV12-4 and J usage is TRBJ2-3, with D possibly TRBD1 on 6 matching bases. The CDR3 consists of 13 residues. V was shortened by 6 bases and J by 6 bases, with 13 bases between the two germline ends. The CDR3 sequence is CASSLRTADTQYF. The CDR3 coding sequence is TGTGCCAGCAGCCTACGGACAGCGGATACGCAGTATTTT.

This clonotype was counted a few times. The genes are TRBV5-1 and TRBJ2-3; 16 bases map to TRBD2. Trimming removed 4 bases from V and 4 bases from J; junction bases left unmatched: 18. Germline V gene lookup returns CDR1 SGHRS and CDR2 YFSETQ. The CDR3 consists of 21 residues. The CDR3 bases are TGCGCCAGCAGCACGGGACTAGCGGGAGGGCCATCGAGTTGGTCGGCAGATACGCAGTATTTT. Its translation: CASSTGLAGGPSSWSADTQYF.

This clonotype was observed a handful of times. The chain recombines TRBV2 with TRBJ2-1; D is ambiguous. Trimming removed 4 bases at V and 8 bases at J, with 9 bases between. CDR3 length: 12 amino acids. The germline gives CDR1 SNHLY, CDR2 FYNNEI. The CDR3 reads CASSAAVHEQFF. CDR3 DNA: TGTGCCAGCAGTGCGGCGGTGCATGAGCAGTTCTTC. Together with reference TRBV2 and TRBJ2-1, the CDR3 gives the full variable domain: EPEVTQTPSHQVTQMGQEVILRCVPISNHLYFYWYRQILGQKVEFLVSFYNNEISEKSEIFDDQFSVERPDGSNFTLKIRSTKLEDSAMYFCASSAAVHEQFFGPGTRLTVL.